What follows is one TCR beta chain and its context. Generated by immunoSEQ multiplex PCR, the TCRdb table keeps only in-frame clones and is missing some. Altogether 300,000 or so clones are present, 87% being singletons, with the ten largest covering approximately 1.4%. Germline CDR1 SGHDT, CDR2 YYEEEE. The CDR3 covers 15 residues. Trimming cost V 1 base and J 5 bases; bases outside gene matches: 5. The data were taken from a study of blood T cell repertoires in COVID-19. Sequences were obtained from peripheral blood. The gene calls are TRBV5-6 and TRBJ2-5, with 10 bases lining up with TRBD2. The sequence was obtained from a woman in her forties who had recovered from COVID-19. DNA for the CDR3: TGTGCCAGCAGCTTGATGCCTAGCGGGGGCGAGACCCAGTACTTC. Amino acid sequence: CASSLMPSGGETQYF.